These 20 T cell receptor beta chains share one sample of origin, sequenced in a study of T-cell reconstitution after alpha-beta-depleted transplantation in children listed by TCRdb under 2016. Library preparation used PCR. TCRdb lists the instrument as Illumina HiSeq 2500. To normalize quantification of the TCRbeta repertoire, the TCR libraries were built with molecular barcoding that relied on unique molecular identifiers. Using fastp at Q25 and MiXCR, TCRdb reprocessed the public reads and kept productive beta chains. Rows are combined by CDR3 protein, so each entry shows the most common genes and DNA. The sample includes around 340,000 distinct CDR3 sequences, with about an eighth observed a single time. The ten largest clones add up to around 4.5% of the sample. The sample consisted of PBMCs, taken from the stem cell graft. These receptors were taken from a human donor who donated a stem cell graft to a child with Fanconi anemia.

This clonotype appeared a few times. The chain carries TRBV6-4 and TRBJ1-1, with a weak D call TRBD1 (6 bases). From germline, CDR1 is MRHNA and CDR2 SNTAGT. The CDR3 is 14 residues long. Trimming pared 7 bases from V and 5 bases from J, leaving 17 bases between. CDR3 amino acids: CASKVSGARTEAFF. CDR3 nucleotide sequence: TGTGCCAGCAAAGTGTCAGGGGCGAGGACTGAAGCTTTCTTT.

The gene calls are TRBV5-1 and TRBJ1-2; no clear D. Germline-derived CDR1 and CDR2 are SGHRS and YFSETQ. The CDR3 runs 15 residues. The V gene lost 2 bases and the J gene lost 1 base, with 12 bases spanning the gap. The CDR3 region is CASSLTAGDNYGYTF. CDR3 coding DNA: TGCGCCAGCAGCTTAACGGCAGGTGATAACTATGGCTACACCTTC.

This clonotype has only a few counts. V usage is TRBV13 and J usage is TRBJ2-3; D possibly uses TRBD1 or TRBD2 (5 bases each). Per the germline V gene, CDR1 is PRHDT and CDR2 is FYEKMQ (reference sequence). With 4 bases removed from V and 0 bases from J, the gap between germline ends came to 17 bases. There are 17 residues in the CDR3. CDR3 region: CASSSELGDGSTDTQYF. Written as DNA, the CDR3 is TGTGCCAGCAGCTCCGAACTAGGGGACGGCAGCACAGATACGCAGTATTTT.

The table lists this clonotype with a few counts. The V and J genes are TRBV5-1 and TRBJ1-2; no definite D call. Trimming pared 0 bases from V and 1 base from J, leaving 7 bases between. The CDR3 has 14 amino acids. CDR1 and CDR2 (germline): SGHRS, YFSETQ. This CDR3 reads CASSLEQFNYGYTF. CDR3 sequence (DNA): TGCGCCAGCAGCTTGGAACAGTTTAACTATGGCTACACCTTC.

The DNA for the CDR3 is TGTGCCAGCAGCCAAGGACAGGGTGGAGATGAGCAGTTCTTC. It yields the protein CASSQGQGGDEQFF. The chain joins TRBV4-2 to TRBJ2-1, with 7 bases matching TRBD1. This CDR3 comprises 14 residues. The V gene end was trimmed by 1 base and the J gene end by 8 bases; junction bases not matched to a gene: 5. CDR1 and CDR2 from the germline V gene are LGHNA and YNFKEQ.

This clonotype was detected a few times. The V and J genes are TRBV5-4 and TRBJ1-1, with D unclear. The CDR3 loop spans 13 amino acids. Germline loops: CDR1 SGHNT, CDR2 YYREEE (reference sequence). V was clipped by 4 bases and J by 4 bases, with 11 bases between them. Written as DNA, the CDR3 is TGTGCCAGCAGCCAGAAGGACGGCACTGAAGCTTTCTTT. This sequence encodes CASSQKDGTEAFF.

A few counts support this clonotype. The chain uses TRBV18 and TRBJ2-5; possibly TRBD1 for D (6 bases). This CDR3 is 13 amino acids long. The germline gives CDR1 KGHSH, CDR2 LQKENI. Trimming pared 6 bases from V and 3 bases from J, leaving 11 bases between. This chain's CDR3 is CASSIQGEETQYF. The CDR3 DNA reads TGTGCCAGCTCGATACAGGGAGAAGAGACCCAGTACTTC.

V gene TRBV12-3 or TRBV12-4 combines with J gene TRBJ2-5, with TRBD2 identical over 15 bases. There are 19 residues in the CDR3. The J segment lost 1 base and the V segment lost 7 bases, leaving 13 bases of the junction unmatched. CDR3: CASNVYLGLAGGVQETQYF. The CDR3 nucleotides are TGTGCCAGCAACGTGTACCTGGGACTAGCGGGGGGTGTCCAAGAGACCCAGTACTTC.

The sample holds a few counts of this clonotype. V gene TRBV13 combines with J gene TRBJ2-3; possibly TRBD1 or TRBD2 for D (6 bases each). V lost 5 bases and J 0 bases, leaving 18 bases between the germline ends. Germline V CDR1 and CDR2: PRHDT, FYEKMQ (reference sequence). The CDR3 extends over 17 amino acids. CDR3 sequence (DNA): TGTGCCAGCAGCCTACCTAAGGGGGGCGCTAGCACAGATACGCAGTATTTT. It translates to CASSLPKGGASTDTQYF.

This clonotype has at least ten counts. V gene TRBV11-3 combines with J gene TRBJ2-1, with TRBD1 identical over 11 bases. The ends lost 1 base at V and 8 bases at J; junction bases unmatched: 4. The CDR3 length is 15 residues. Germline CDR1 reads SGHNT; CDR2 reads YENEEA. CDR3 coding DNA: TGTGCCAGCAGCTTAGGTCGGACAGGGGGCCATGAGCAGTTCTTC. Residues: CASSLGRTGGHEQFF.

This chain connects TRBV20-1 to TRBJ1-5, with TRBD1 identical over 7 bases. This CDR3 is 15 amino acids long. CDR1 DFQATT and CDR2 SNEGSKA come from the germline V gene (reference sequence). The ends lost 6 bases at V and 2 bases at J; junction bases unmatched: 10. CDR3 in DNA: TGCAGTGCGACCCAAGGGGGCGAGGGCAATCAGCCCCAGCATTTT. Translating gives CSATQGGEGNQPQHF.

This clonotype was counted many times. The chain employs TRBV4-3 and TRBJ2-1; D unclear. The CDR3 contains 15 residues. Trimming cost V 5 bases and J 0 bases, with 11 bases left between them. The germline V gene has CDR1 LGHNA and CDR2 YSLEER. CDR3 amino acids: CASSAGRYSYNEQFF. Here the CDR3 DNA reads TGCGCCAGCAGCGCCGGCAGGTACTCCTACAATGAGCAGTTCTTC.

The genes are TRBV5-1 and TRBJ2-5, with a tentative D call TRBD1 (5 bases). The germline V gene encodes CDR1 SGHRS and CDR2 YFSETQ. The CDR3 contains 16 residues. V was trimmed by 2 bases and J by 1 base, leaving 15 bases between them. The CDR3 is CASSFGQDWGQETQYF. The CDR3 nucleotides read TGCGCCAGCAGCTTCGGACAAGACTGGGGCCAAGAGACCCAGTACTTC. The variable domain in full, with the rest retrieved from reference TRBV5-1 and TRBJ2-5, is KAGVTQTPRYLIKTRGQQVTLSCSPISGHRSVSWYQQTPGQGLQFLFEYFSETQRNKGNFPGRFSGRQFSNSRSEMNVSTLELGDSALYLCASSFGQDWGQETQYFGPGTRLLVL.

In its sample, this clonotype was seen many times. The chain joins TRBV6-1 to TRBJ2-1; 10 bases match TRBD2. The CDR3 is 14 residues long. The V segment lost 7 bases and the J segment 4 bases; nucleotides outside the gene matches: 4. Germline values: CDR1 MNHNS, CDR2 SASEGT. DNA of the CDR3: TGTGCCAGCACCCCAGCGGGGGGGTACAATGAGCAGTTCTTC. Protein: CASTPAGGYNEQFF.

This chain links TRBV29-1 with TRBJ2-2; 8 positions match TRBD1. The CDR3 length is 14 residues. Looked up from germline, CDR1 is SQVTM and CDR2 is ANQGSEA. Trimming cost V 7 bases and J 7 bases; bases outside gene matches: 11. CDR3: CSARAGGNGGELFF. The CDR3 nucleotides read TGCAGCGCACGGGCAGGGGGCAATGGCGGGGAGCTGTTTTTT.

This chain uses TRBV6-1 with TRBJ2-7; D is perhaps TRBD1 (6 bases). In germline, CDR1 is MNHNS, CDR2 SASEGT. Trimming pared 6 bases from V and 5 bases from J, leaving 17 bases between. This CDR3 has 14 residues. CDR3 in amino acids: CASSASQGSHEQYV. CDR3 in DNA: TGTGCCAGCAGCGCTAGTCAGGGGTCTCACGAGCAGTACGTC.

The chain links TRBV12-3 or TRBV12-4 to TRBJ1-2; the D is unclear. The CDR3 loop spans 13 amino acids. V was clipped by 7 bases and J by 6 bases, with 15 bases between them. The CDR3 nucleotides are TGTGCCAGCACTCTCCGGCTAGGCGATGGCTACACCTTC. Its translation: CASTLRLGDGYTF.

There are a few counts of this clonotype. This chain connects TRBV12-3 or TRBV12-4 to TRBJ2-5; tentatively, D is TRBD2 (6 bases). This CDR3 comprises 14 residues. V dropped 1 base and J dropped 7 bases, with 13 bases sitting between them. The chain's CDR3 is CASSLGTDGGTQYF. The CDR3 bases are TGTGCCAGCAGTTTAGGGACGGACGGGGGGACCCAGTACTTC.

This clonotype was counted a few times. The chain is built from TRBV12-3 or TRBV12-4 and TRBJ2-1, with a possible D match to TRBD2 (6 bases). V was pared by 1 base and J by 7 bases, with 20 bases between. The CDR3 loop spans 17 amino acids. Here the CDR3 reads CASSLEGDWRLGNEQFF. Here the CDR3 DNA reads TGTGCCAGCAGTTTAGAAGGGGACTGGAGACTAGGGAATGAGCAGTTCTTC.

The genes are TRBV12-3 or TRBV12-4 and TRBJ2-1, with 9 bases lining up with TRBD2. The CDR3 spans 16 residues. J gave up 0 bases and V 6 bases, and 6 bases lay outside the gene matches. The CDR3 coding sequence is TGTGCCAGCAGCCGGAGCGGGGGGAGCTCCTACAATGAGCAGTTCTTC. Translated, it gives CASSRSGGSSYNEQFF.